The 26 T cell receptor beta chains below all came from one sample that was sequenced in a study of blood T cell repertoires in COVID-19. Assay used: immunoSEQ multiplex PCR; TCRdb lists only in-frame clones, some missing. The sample lists about 69,000 clones, about 86% occurring once. The sequenced sample was peripheral blood. All receptors derive from a man aged 35-49 years with COVID-19, enrolled during active disease.

The chain carries TRBV13 and TRBJ1-6; a weak D match, TRBD1 (6 bases). V lost 4 bases to trimming and J lost 9 bases, with 10 bases between them. The CDR3 contains 13 residues. CDR1 is PRHDT and CDR2 is FYEKMQ in the germline V gene (reference sequence). The CDR3 loop is CASSSGAGSPLHF. The CDR3 DNA follows: TGTGCCAGCAGCTCAGGGGCAGGTTCACCCCTCCACTTT.

The V call is TRBV27, the J call TRBJ1-6, with D possibly being TRBD1 (5 bases). This CDR3 is 16 amino acids long. The V end was cut by 5 bases, the J end by 0 bases, with 11 bases between. The germline V gene has CDR1 MNHEY and CDR2 SMNVEV (reference sequence). This CDR3 reads CASSRRGDSYNSPLHF. CDR3 nucleotides: TGTGCCAGCAGTCGGCGGGGGGACTCCTATAATTCACCCCTCCACTTT.

CDR3 coding DNA: TGTGCCAGTAGTCCAGCGGCAACTAATGAAAAACTGTTTTTT. As protein: CASSPAATNEKLFF. The chain employs TRBV19 and TRBJ1-4, with D hard to call. V lost 5 bases and J 0 bases, leaving 7 bases between the germline ends. CDR1 and CDR2 from the germline V gene are LNHDA and SQIVND (reference sequence). This CDR3 is built from 14 residues.

This clone was counted once. The chain uses TRBV7-2 and TRBJ2-7; 10 bases line up with TRBD2. V lost 3 bases, J lost 3 bases, and 8 bases stayed unmatched. Germline CDR1 SGHTA, CDR2 FQGNSA. The CDR3 runs 16 residues. The CDR3 sequence: CASSFLAGGLHYEQYF. The CDR3 DNA sequence: TGTGCCAGCAGCTTCTTAGCGGGGGGCCTACACTACGAGCAGTACTTC.

The chain joins TRBV7-4 to TRBJ1-5; perhaps TRBD1 as D (5 bases). The CDR3 contains 14 residues. V shed 11 bases and J shed 7 bases, with 21 bases lying between them. Germline V CDR1 and CDR2: SGHVT, SQSDAQ. The DNA for the CDR3 is TGTGCCGAAGATGGGGGGGACCCGGGACAGCCCCAGCATTTT. It codes for CAEDGGDPGQPQHF.

This sequence joins TRBV5-1 and TRBJ1-1; TRBD1 matches 8 bases. The CDR3 is 14 amino acids. Unmatched junction bases numbered 9, after V lost 6 bases and J lost 5 bases. Germline CDR1 reads SGHRS; CDR2 reads YFSETQ. The CDR3 coding sequence is TGCGCCAGCACTCCCGGACAGGGAGGGACTGAAGCTTTCTTT. It is translated as CASTPGQGGTEAFF.

The chain employs TRBV6-2 or TRBV6-3 and TRBJ2-7; 10 nucleotides agree with TRBD2. Trimming cost V 6 bases and J 4 bases; bases outside gene matches: 12. Germline values: CDR1 MNHEY, CDR2 SVGEGT. CDR3 length equals 16 residues. The CDR3 loop reads CASSATSGFGGYEQYF. The CDR3, as DNA: TGTGCCAGCAGCGCGACTAGCGGGTTTGGAGGGTACGAGCAGTACTTC.

This clone was seen only a few times. The chain recombines TRBV3-1 (or the pseudogene TRBV3-2) with TRBJ1-5, with 7 positions matching TRBD1. The CDR3 has 15 amino acids. J was trimmed by 6 bases and V by 0 bases; bases with no gene match: 5. The germline CDR1 and CDR2 sequences are LGHDT and YNNKEL (reference sequence). CDR3 nucleotides: TGTGCCAGCAGCCAAGAGTTAGGGGGCGGTCAGCCCCAGCATTTT. Translating it yields CASSQELGGGQPQHF.

The chain has TRBV6-6 and TRBJ1-5, with D hard to call. The germline V and J ends were trimmed by 10 bases and 3 bases, with 16 bases remaining between them. The CDR3 is 14 amino acids. CDR1 and CDR2 from the germline V gene are MNHNY and SVGAGI (reference sequence). CDR3 bases: TGTGCCACCCATTTTTCTTACACCAATCAGCCCCAGCATTTT. This sequence encodes CATHFSYTNQPQHF.

The V gene is TRBV5-8, the J gene TRBJ2-2; 7 nucleotides match TRBD1. Germline trimming cut 2 bases from V and 5 bases from J; bases unmatched to any gene: 6. CDR1 and CDR2 from the germline V gene are SGHTS and YDEGEE. This CDR3 contains 15 residues. This chain's CDR3 is CASSLYRGGTGELFF. DNA for the CDR3: TGTGCCAGCAGCTTATACAGGGGTGGGACCGGGGAGCTGTTTTTT. The variable domain in full, completed from reference TRBV5-8 and TRBJ2-2, reads EAGVTQSPTHLIKTRGQQATLRCSPISGHTSVYWYQQALGLGLQFLLWYDEGEERNRGNFPPRFSGRQFPNYSSELNVNALELEDSALYLCASSLYRGGTGELFFGEGSRLTVL.

V and J are TRBV11-2 and TRBJ2-2; D ambiguous. Between the trimmed V and J ends, which lost 1 base and 0 bases, there was a span of 9 bases. The CDR3 is 16 amino acids. The germline CDR1 and CDR2 sequences are SGHAT and FQNNGV. CDR3 coding DNA: TGTGCCAGCAGCTTAGTAGGCAGGTCGAACACCGGGGAGCTGTTTTTT. This encodes CASSLVGRSNTGELFF.

This clone was seen a few times. This sequence joins TRBV12-3 or TRBV12-4 and TRBJ1-5, with D maybe TRBD1 (6 bases). The CDR3 has 13 residues. Between the trimmed V and J ends, which lost 8 bases and 7 bases, there was a span of 15 bases. The CDR3 region is CASRGDIGQPQHF. The CDR3 DNA reads as TGTGCCAGCCGTGGGGACATCGGACAGCCCCAGCATTTT.

As DNA, the CDR3 is TGTGCCAGCAGCTTGGCTGTTTTGGGGACTAGCGGGTGGGAGACCCAGTACTTC. This encodes CASSLAVLGTSGWETQYF. V and J are TRBV5-4 and TRBJ2-5; TRBD2 aligns across 12 bases. V was pared by 0 bases and J by 5 bases, with 11 bases of the junction left unmatched. Germline CDR1 is SGHNT and CDR2 is YYREEE (reference sequence). The CDR3 runs 18 residues. Combining the CDR3 with reference TRBV5-4 and TRBJ2-5 gives the whole variable domain ETGVTQSPTHLIKTRGQQVTLRCSSQSGHNTVSWYQQALGQGPQFIFQYYREEENGRGNFPPRFSGLQFPNYSSELNVNALELDDSALYLCASSLAVLGTSGWETQYFGPGTRLLVL.

The J gene is TRBJ2-3, the V gene TRBV6-2 or TRBV6-3; D unresolved. The CDR3 loop spans 15 amino acids. V lost 2 bases to trimming and J lost 4 bases, with 13 bases between them. Germline CDR1 and CDR2: MNHEY and SVGEGT. The CDR3: CASSYGEASADTQYF. The CDR3 DNA reads as TGTGCCAGCAGTTACGGTGAGGCGAGTGCAGATACGCAGTATTTT.

This chain links TRBV12-3 or TRBV12-4 with TRBJ2-1; 7 bases fit TRBD2. Losses at the gene ends were 3 bases for V and 7 bases for J; bases not matched to a gene: 3. The CDR3 is 13 amino acids. The CDR3 sequence is CASSLGGENEQFF. Here the CDR3 DNA reads TGTGCCAGCAGTTTGGGAGGGGAGAATGAGCAGTTCTTC.

The V gene is TRBV7-9, the J gene TRBJ2-5, with 12 positions matching TRBD2. Germline V gene sequence: CDR1 SEHNR, CDR2 FQNEAQ (reference sequence). With V trimmed by 1 base and J by 5 bases, 8 bases remained unmatched. The CDR3 length is 17 residues. This CDR3 is CASSLEASGGAMETQYF. The CDR3 DNA follows: TGTGCCAGCAGCTTAGAGGCTAGCGGGGGGGCGATGGAGACCCAGTACTTC.

The chain joins TRBV12-3 or TRBV12-4 to TRBJ2-5; D ambiguous. Trimming left V 6 bases short and J 2 bases short, with 10 bases between. The CDR3 contains 13 residues. CDR3 DNA sequence: TGTGCCAGCAGCTTCGGGTCGCAAGAGACCCAGTACTTC. It codes for CASSFGSQETQYF.

The V gene is TRBV19, the J gene TRBJ2-2; 9 positions match TRBD1. The germline V gene encodes CDR1 LNHDA and CDR2 SQIVND (reference sequence). There are 19 residues in the CDR3. V gave up 3 bases and J gave up 5 bases; unmatched junction bases: 16. This CDR3 reads CASSIGTGLTMGWTGELFF. The CDR3 region has the DNA TGTGCCAGTAGTATCGGGACAGGGCTTACTATGGGGTGGACCGGGGAGCTGTTTTTT.

The chain employs TRBV29-1 and TRBJ1-1; no clear D gene. The CDR3 is 13 residues long. Trimming took off 6 bases at V and 5 bases at J, with 16 bases between the two ends. The germline CDR1 and CDR2 sequences are SQVTM and ANQGSEA. Here the CDR3 reads CSVEPLGGTEAFF. DNA of the CDR3: TGCAGCGTCGAACCCTTGGGAGGGACTGAAGCTTTCTTT.

The V and J genes are TRBV5-6 and TRBJ1-6, with a weak D call TRBD1 (6 bases). This CDR3 comprises 14 residues. Trimming removed 0 bases at V and 10 bases at J, with 11 bases between. Germline CDR1 reads SGHDT; CDR2 reads YYEEEE. CDR3 DNA: TGTGCCAGCAGCTTGGACAGGGCTTACTCACCCCTCCACTTT. The encoded protein is CASSLDRAYSPLHF. The full variable domain, in which reference TRBV5-6 and TRBJ1-6 provide the parts outside the CDR3, is DAGVTQSPTHLIKTRGQQVTLRCSPKSGHDTVSWYQQALGQGPQFIFQYYEEEERQRGNFPDRFSGHQFPNYSSELNVNALLLGDSALYLCASSLDRAYSPLHFGNGTRLTVT.

The chain joins TRBV28 to TRBJ1-1, with a weak D call TRBD1 (6 bases). V was cut by 5 bases and J by 7 bases, with 11 bases left in between. This CDR3 is built from 12 residues. Germline CDR1 reads MDHEN; CDR2 reads SYDVKM. CDR3 sequence reads: CASSPDRLEAFF. The CDR3 DNA sequence: TGTGCCAGCAGTCCCGACAGGCTTGAAGCTTTCTTT.

The J gene is TRBJ1-4, the V gene TRBV11-2, with D unclear. CDR3 size: 14 residues. Trimming left V 3 bases short and J 7 bases short, with 12 bases between. Per germline, CDR1 SGHAT and CDR2 FQNNGV. CDR3 sequence reads: CASSLDGGFEKLFF. The DNA for the CDR3 is TGTGCCAGCAGCTTGGATGGAGGCTTTGAAAAACTGTTTTTT.

The CDR3 DNA sequence: TGTGCCAGCAGCCAGGCCACTAGGGACACTGAAGCTTTCTTT. Encoded protein: CASSQATRDTEAFF. The chain has TRBV14 and TRBJ1-1; D remains unclear. V lost 3 bases to trimming and J lost 3 bases, with 11 bases between them. The CDR3 totals 14 residues. Germline CDR1 is SGHDN and CDR2 is FVKESK.

The chain uses TRBV6-5 and TRBJ1-2, with a tentative D call TRBD1 (5 bases). The V end lost 7 bases, the J end lost 4 bases, and 16 bases lay between the germline ends. In germline, CDR1 is MNHEY, CDR2 SVGAGI. There are 14 residues in the CDR3. DNA for the CDR3: TGTGCCAGCAAAAGAGGCAGGGAGGGCTATGGCTACACCTTC. Translating it yields CASKRGREGYGYTF.

In its sample, this clone was seen a few times. The genes are TRBV2 and TRBJ1-6, with a weak D call TRBD1 (5 bases). The CDR3 totals 13 residues. Germline CDR1 reads SNHLY; CDR2 reads FYNNEI. V shed 7 bases and J shed 7 bases, with 11 bases lying between them. CDR3: CASTTGVNSPLHF. The CDR3 DNA follows: TGTGCCAGCACCACAGGTGTCAATTCACCCCTCCACTTT.

V gene TRBV6-1 combines with J gene TRBJ1-6; D is unresolved. Trimming removed 1 base at V and 11 bases at J, with 21 bases between. This CDR3 has 17 residues. The germline V gene encodes CDR1 MNHNS and CDR2 SASEGT. The CDR3 spells CASSEGLGIGRRTPLHF. The CDR3 DNA reads as TGTGCCAGCAGTGAAGGCCTGGGCATCGGGAGACGGACACCCCTCCACTTT.